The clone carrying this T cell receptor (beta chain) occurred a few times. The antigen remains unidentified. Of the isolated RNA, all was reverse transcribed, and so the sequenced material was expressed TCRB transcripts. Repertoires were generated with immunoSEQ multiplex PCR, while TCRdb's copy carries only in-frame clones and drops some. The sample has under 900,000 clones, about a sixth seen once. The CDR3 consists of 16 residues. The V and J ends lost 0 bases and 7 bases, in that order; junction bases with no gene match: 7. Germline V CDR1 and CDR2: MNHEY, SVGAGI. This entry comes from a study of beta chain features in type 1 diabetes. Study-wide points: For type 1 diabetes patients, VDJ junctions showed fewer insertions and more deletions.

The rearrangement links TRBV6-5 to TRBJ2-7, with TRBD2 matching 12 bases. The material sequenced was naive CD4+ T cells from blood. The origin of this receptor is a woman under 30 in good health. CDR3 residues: CASSYSTSGRRREQYF. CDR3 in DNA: TGTGCCAGCAGTTACTCGACTAGCGGGAGACGACGAGAGCAGTACTTC.